This T cell receptor (beta chain) was observed in a study of T cells after yellow fever vaccination. The authors made TCR cDNA by 5'RACE template switching, adding a universal primer site and UMIs. TCRdb re-derived calls from the 5' RACE reads in MiXCR, one entry per CDR3 protein. The sample holds 20,000 to 30,000 distinct CDR3 sequences, about 5.5% seen once. This clonotype appeared many times. Specimen: PBMCs, either bulk or a sorted T-cell subset (CD4+, CD8+, memory, or dextramer-sorted; not recorded which), collected 15 days after the yellow fever booster vaccination. The sequence was collected from a man younger than 40 who received the YFV17D yellow fever vaccine.

In DNA, the CDR3 is TGTGCCACCAGTGATCAAGGGGATTACCAAAGCTTTCGCCTTTACTTC. Amino acids: CATSDQGDYQSFRLYF. V is TRBV24-1 and J is TRBJ2-7, with D tentatively TRBD1 (5 bases). The CDR3 runs 16 residues. The germline CDR1 and CDR2 sequences are KGHDR and SFDVKD. V was clipped by 3 bases and J by 13 bases, with 27 bases between them.